These T cell receptor beta chains were read from a single sample in a study of technical replicates of blood from a handful of donors. Profiled with immunoSEQ multiplex PCR; TCRdb holds only in-frame clones, not every one. The sample records 70,000 to 75,000 clones, approximately 95% being singletons. The sample taken for sequencing was T cells isolated from PBMCs. Receptor source: a human donor in good health. The CDR3 runs from the conserved cysteine through the conserved F or W. Each record gives: J gene, CDR3 length, V gene, CDR3 protein.

j_call: TRBJ2-7; cdr3_length: 16; v_call: TRBV4-1; cdr3_aa: CASSQVWDGSSYEQYF
j_call: TRBJ1-2; cdr3_length: 15; v_call: TRBV4-1; cdr3_aa: CASSPSAGGNYGYTF
j_call: TRBJ2-1; cdr3_length: 16; v_call: TRBV2; cdr3_aa: CASSGIAGASYNEQFF
j_call: TRBJ2-7; cdr3_length: 12; v_call: TRBV27; cdr3_aa: CASSLFRGEQYF
j_call: TRBJ2-3; cdr3_length: 14; v_call: TRBV5-4; cdr3_aa: CASSSGTVKDTQYF
j_call: TRBJ2-7; cdr3_length: 13; v_call: TRBV5-8; cdr3_aa: CASSIQQHYEQYF
j_call: TRBJ1-1; cdr3_length: 13; v_call: TRBV11-2; cdr3_aa: CASSMTGDTEAFF
j_call: TRBJ2-5; cdr3_length: 11; v_call: TRBV6-5; cdr3_aa: CASSSQETQYF
j_call: TRBJ2-2; cdr3_length: 15; v_call: TRBV7-9; cdr3_aa: CASSLTTGGTGELFF
j_call: TRBJ2-1; cdr3_length: 16; v_call: TRBV5-8; cdr3_aa: CASSLGGREEYNEQFF